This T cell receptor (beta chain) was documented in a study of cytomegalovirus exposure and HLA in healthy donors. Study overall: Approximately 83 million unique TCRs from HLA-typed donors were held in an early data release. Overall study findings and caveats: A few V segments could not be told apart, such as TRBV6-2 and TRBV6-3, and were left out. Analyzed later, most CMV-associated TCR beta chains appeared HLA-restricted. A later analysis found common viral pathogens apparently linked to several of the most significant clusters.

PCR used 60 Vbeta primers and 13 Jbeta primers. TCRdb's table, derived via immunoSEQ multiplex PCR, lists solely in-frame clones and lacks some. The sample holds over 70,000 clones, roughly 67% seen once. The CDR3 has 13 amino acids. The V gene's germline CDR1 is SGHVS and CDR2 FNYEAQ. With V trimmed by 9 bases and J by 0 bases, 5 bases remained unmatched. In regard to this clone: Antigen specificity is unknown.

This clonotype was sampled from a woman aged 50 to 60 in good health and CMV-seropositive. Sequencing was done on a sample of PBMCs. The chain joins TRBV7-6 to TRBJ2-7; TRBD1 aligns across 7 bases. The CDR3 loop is CASQGTDSYEQYF. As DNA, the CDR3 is TGTGCCAGTCAGGGGACAGACTCCTACGAGCAGTACTTC.